Only a few counts were recorded for the clone carrying this T cell receptor beta chain. Its target is unknown. It was with 60 Vbeta and 13 Jbeta primers that the PCR ran. Measured with immunoSEQ multiplex PCR; TCRdb has only the in-frame clones, and not every one. This table holds under 200,000 clones, roughly 80% found once. These data originate in a study of cytomegalovirus exposure and HLA in healthy donors. Overall study results and limits: What a later analysis showed was that several of the most significant clusters appeared linked to common viral pathogens.

Sequences were obtained from PBMCs. The origin of this receptor is a girl between 5 and 17 years old in good health and CMV-seropositive.

CDR3: CASDGDRENTIYF. DNA of the CDR3: TGTGCCAGCGATGGGGACAGAGAAAACACCATATATTTT. V usage is TRBV2 and J usage is TRBJ1-3, with 7 bases identical to TRBD1. Per the germline V gene, CDR1 is SNHLY and CDR2 is FYNNEI. Germline trimming cut 8 bases from V and 6 bases from J; bases unmatched to any gene: 7. There are 13 residues in the CDR3.